This T cell receptor beta chain was sequenced for a study of blood T cell repertoires in COVID-19. Sequencing used immunoSEQ multiplex PCR; TCRdb keeps in-frame clones, though not all of them. Of about 250,000 clones in the sample, just under 85% were seen once. The CDR3 has 15 residues. V was clipped by 1 base and J by 2 bases; unmatched bases: 3. Germline V gives CDR1 SGHAT, CDR2 FQNNGV. The chain employs TRBV11-2 and TRBJ2-7; 9 positions match TRBD1. This receptor was identified in a man older than 75 with acute or convalescent COVID-19. Sequenced input: peripheral blood. CDR3 sequence reads: CASSLGDRAPYEQYF. The DNA of the CDR3 is TGTGCCAGCAGCTTAGGGGACAGGGCCCCCTACGAGCAGTACTTC.